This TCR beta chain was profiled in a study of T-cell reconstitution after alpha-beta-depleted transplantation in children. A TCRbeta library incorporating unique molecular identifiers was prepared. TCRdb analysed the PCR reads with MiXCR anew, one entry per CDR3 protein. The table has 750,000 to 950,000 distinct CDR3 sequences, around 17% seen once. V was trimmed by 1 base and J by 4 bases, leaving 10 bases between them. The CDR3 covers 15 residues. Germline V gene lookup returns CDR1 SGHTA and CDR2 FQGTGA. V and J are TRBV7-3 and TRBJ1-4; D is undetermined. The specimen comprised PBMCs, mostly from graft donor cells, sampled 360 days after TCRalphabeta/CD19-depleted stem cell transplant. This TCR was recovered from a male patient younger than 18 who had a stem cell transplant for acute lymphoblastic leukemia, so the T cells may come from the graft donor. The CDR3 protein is CASSLKEDFNEKLFF. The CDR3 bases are TGTGCCAGCAGCTTAAAGGAGGATTTTAATGAAAAACTGTTTTTT. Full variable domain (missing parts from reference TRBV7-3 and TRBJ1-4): GAGVSQTPSNKVTEKGKYVELRCDPISGHTALYWYRQSLGQGPEFLIYFQGTGAADDSGLPNDRFFAVRPEGSVSTLKIQRTERGDSAVYLCASSLKEDFNEKLFFGSGTQLSVL.